Each of the 21 T cell receptor beta chains below was sequenced from the same sample in a study of blood T cell repertoires in COVID-19. The data were produced by immunoSEQ multiplex PCR, yet TCRdb's version contains in-frame clones alone and is incomplete. The sample shows some 300,000 clones, under 90% of them seen only once. The material sequenced was PBMCs or T cells enriched from blood (not recorded which). Receptors were obtained from a woman between 50 and 59 years old who had been exposed to COVID-19.

The rearrangement links TRBV27 to TRBJ1-2, with 7 bases fitting TRBD1. In germline, CDR1 is MNHEY, CDR2 SMNVEV (reference sequence). With V trimmed by 4 bases and J by 7 bases, 12 bases remained unmatched. CDR3 size: 15 residues. The CDR3 DNA follows: TGTGCCAGCAGTTACGCCGGGACAGATGGGTTTGGCTACACCTTC. This gives the protein CASSYAGTDGFGYTF.

This sequence joins TRBV7-9 and TRBJ2-2; 10 positions agree with TRBD2. This CDR3 is built from 16 residues. Trimming removed 10 bases from V and 6 bases from J; junction bases left unmatched: 14. In germline, CDR1 is SEHNR, CDR2 FQNEAQ (reference sequence). As DNA, the CDR3 is TGTGCCAACCCTACTCTCCAGCGGGGGGGCCCCGGGGAGCTGTTTTTT. Translated: CANPTLQRGGPGELFF.

Notes on this clone: Other DNA sequences in this specimen translate into the identical CDR3. The rearrangement joins TRBV28 to TRBJ2-5; D is possibly TRBD2 (6 bases). CDR3 length: 15 amino acids. Trimming removed 5 bases at V and 3 bases at J, with 16 bases between. Germline CDR1 reads MDHEN; CDR2 reads SYDVKM. Written as DNA, the CDR3 is TGTGCCAGCAGTACCGGGACTTCGAAGAAAGAGACCCAGTACTTC. It specifies CASSTGTSKKETQYF.

This chain links TRBV4-2 with TRBJ2-7, with 7 bases that match TRBD2. CDR3 size: 13 residues. With V trimmed by 1 base and J by 3 bases, 0 bases remained unmatched. In germline, CDR1 is LGHNA, CDR2 YNFKEQ. The CDR3 loop is CASSQGDYYEQYF. CDR3 bases: TGTGCCAGCAGCCAAGGGGACTACTACGAGCAGTACTTC.

J is TRBJ1-6 and V is TRBV18, with unresolved D. The germline V gene has CDR1 KGHSH and CDR2 LQKENI. V was pared by 3 bases and J by 0 bases, with 15 bases between. The CDR3 loop spans 18 amino acids. This CDR3 reads CASSPTGRGSSYNSPLHF. The CDR3, as DNA: TGTGCCAGCTCACCGACTGGGCGAGGGAGCTCCTATAATTCACCCCTCCACTTT.

The chain has TRBV2 and TRBJ2-5; TRBD2 agrees at 11 bases. CDR3 length: 13 residues. V trimming: 6 bases; J trimming: 3 bases; junction bases outside the gene matches: 0. Per the germline V gene, CDR1 is SNHLY and CDR2 is FYNNEI. As DNA, the CDR3 is TGTGCCAGCAGACTAGCGGGGGAAGAGACCCAGTACTTC. Encoded protein: CASRLAGEETQYF.

The genes are TRBV2 and TRBJ2-7; 11 bases line up with TRBD1. The length of the CDR3 is 15 residues. Germline V gives CDR1 SNHLY, CDR2 FYNNEI. The junction had 7 bases not matched to a gene; V was cut back by 6 bases and J by 3 bases. For the CDR3, the DNA is TGTGCCAGCAGCCGGGGACAGGGGGTTCTCTACGAGCAGTACTTC. Protein product: CASSRGQGVLYEQYF.

The count of this clone is one. The chain links TRBV30 to TRBJ1-2, with 7 positions matching TRBD1. The CDR3 length is 14 residues. V shed 2 bases and J 5 bases; nucleotides not matched to a gene: 8. The germline CDR1 and CDR2 sequences are GTSNPN and SVGIG (reference sequence). Written as DNA, the CDR3 is TGTGCCTGGAGTTTAGAGGGGGCGCTGTATGGCTACACCTTC. It translates to CAWSLEGALYGYTF. The full variable domain, with the rest looked up from reference TRBV30 and TRBJ1-2, is SQTIHQWPATLVQPVGSPLSLECTVEGTSNPNLYWYRQAAGRGLQLLFYSVGIGQISSEVPQNLSASRPQDRQFILSSKKLLLSDSGFYLCAWSLEGALYGYTFGSGTRLTVV.

V gene TRBV25-1 combines with J gene TRBJ1-1; 11 bases map to TRBD1. The J segment lost 5 bases and the V segment lost 7 bases, leaving 12 bases of the junction unmatched. CDR3 length: 16 amino acids. CDR1 MGHDK and CDR2 SYGVNS come from the germline V gene. CDR3 region: CASKPRDRGLGTEAFF. Written as DNA, the CDR3 is TGTGCCAGCAAACCCCGGGACAGGGGGTTGGGGACTGAAGCTTTCTTT.

The chain has TRBV4-1 and TRBJ1-4; TRBD1 might be the D (5 bases). The CDR3 sequence is 19 residues long. Trimming cost V 4 bases and J 4 bases, with 25 bases left between them. Germline V gene sequence: CDR1 MGHRA, CDR2 YSYEKL. The CDR3 DNA sequence: TGCGCCAGCAGCCTGAAACCTGTCGGGGGACCAGGTGGTAATGAAAAACTGTTTTTT. It codes for CASSLKPVGGPGGNEKLFF.

The rearrangement uses TRBV5-1 and TRBJ2-7, with D hard to call. V was cut by 7 bases and J by 1 base, with 9 bases left in between. Per germline, CDR1 SGHRS and CDR2 YFSETQ. CDR3 length equals 12 residues. The CDR3 protein is CASGVDSYEQYF. In DNA form, the CDR3 reads TGCGCCAGCGGAGTTGATTCCTACGAGCAGTACTTC.

Notes on this clone: A junction boundary mismatches the germline segment, possibly from a read error. The V gene is TRBV7-7, the J gene TRBJ2-7, with 9 bases lining up with TRBD1. Germline CDR1 is SSHAT and CDR2 is FNYEAQ (reference sequence). The CDR3 is made up of 18 amino acids. Written as DNA, the CDR3 is TGTGCTAGCAGCCCTCACCCCTTGGTTCCGGGACAGGGCTACGAGCAGTACTTC. Protein sequence: CASSPHPLVPGQGYEQYF.

The chain combines TRBV7-9 with TRBJ2-2; possibly TRBD2 for D (6 bases). CDR3 length: 11 amino acids. V lost 11 bases, J lost 4 bases, and 8 bases lay in between. Germline V lookup: CDR1 SEHNR, CDR2 FQNEAQ (reference sequence). CDR3 in amino acids: CAGRGTGELFF. CDR3 nucleotide sequence: TGTGCCGGGCGGGGCACCGGGGAGCTGTTTTTT.

The chain recombines TRBV4-1 with TRBJ1-4; 7 nucleotides line up with TRBD1. The CDR3 runs 16 residues. V was pared by 3 bases and J by 5 bases, with 9 bases of the junction left unmatched. Germline V gene sequence: CDR1 MGHRA, CDR2 YSYEKL. As DNA, the CDR3 is TGCGCCAGCAGCCATACACCGGGACAGCCAAATGAAAAACTGTTTTTT. Translating it yields CASSHTPGQPNEKLFF.

This chain connects TRBV19 to TRBJ1-1; no clear D gene. Trimming stripped 8 bases from V and 3 bases from J, with 10 bases between. The CDR3 sequence is 12 residues long. CDR1 is LNHDA and CDR2 is SQIVND in the germline V gene (reference sequence). The CDR3 bases are TGTGCCAGTCTCCCTTCGGACACTGAAGCTTTCTTT. It translates to CASLPSDTEAFF.

The chain links TRBV5-1 to TRBJ2-7, with a tentative D call TRBD1 (5 bases). This CDR3 is built from 13 residues. Looked up from germline, CDR1 is SGHRS and CDR2 is YFSETQ. Trimming shortened V by 4 bases and J by 2 bases, and 10 bases separated the two germline ends. The CDR3 bases are TGCGCCAGCAGCCCCGGACAACCCTACGAGCAGTACTTC. This encodes CASSPGQPYEQYF.

This chain uses TRBV4-2 with TRBJ2-3; D remains unclear. The germline V and J ends were trimmed by 0 bases and 2 bases, with 6 bases remaining between them. CDR3 length: 14 residues. Germline CDR1 is LGHNA and CDR2 is YNFKEQ. In DNA form, the CDR3 reads TGTGCCAGCAGCCAAGATCCTCCCACAGATACGCAGTATTTT. This translates into CASSQDPPTDTQYF.

The J gene is TRBJ2-3, the V gene TRBV7-2; D is perhaps TRBD2 (7 bases). V dropped 5 bases and J dropped 2 bases, with 17 bases sitting between them. The CDR3 runs 16 residues. Germline V gene lookup returns CDR1 SGHTA and CDR2 FQGNSA. The chain's CDR3 is CASSPGGGAYTDTQYF. The CDR3 DNA reads as TGTGCCAGCAGCCCCGGAGGGGGGGCTTACACAGATACGCAGTATTTT.

The sample holds one count of this clone. The V and J genes are TRBV11-3 and TRBJ2-1; D not resolved. Germline V gene lookup returns CDR1 SGHNT and CDR2 YENEEA. The CDR3 has 12 amino acids. V lost 1 base and J lost 5, with 3 bases in between. CDR3 sequence: CASSLGHNEQFF. The CDR3 region has the DNA TGTGCCAGCAGCTTAGGGCACAATGAGCAGTTCTTC.

This clone showed up just a few times. The chain employs TRBV2 and TRBJ1-2; tentative D call: TRBD1 (6 bases). Germline V gene sequence: CDR1 SNHLY, CDR2 FYNNEI. Trimming removed 6 bases from V and 3 bases from J, with 14 bases in between. The CDR3 is made up of 14 amino acids. The CDR3 reads CASRTTGSHYGYTF. The CDR3, as DNA: TGTGCCAGCAGGACGACAGGTTCCCACTATGGCTACACCTTC.

V usage is TRBV2 and J usage is TRBJ1-1; 9 bases align to TRBD1. CDR1 is SNHLY and CDR2 is FYNNEI in the germline V gene. V trimming: 2 bases; J trimming: 5 bases; junction bases outside the gene matches: 6. The CDR3 is 15 residues long. CDR3 sequence: CASSELGQGGTEAFF. Here the CDR3 DNA reads TGTGCCAGCAGTGAATTGGGACAGGGTGGGACTGAAGCTTTCTTT.